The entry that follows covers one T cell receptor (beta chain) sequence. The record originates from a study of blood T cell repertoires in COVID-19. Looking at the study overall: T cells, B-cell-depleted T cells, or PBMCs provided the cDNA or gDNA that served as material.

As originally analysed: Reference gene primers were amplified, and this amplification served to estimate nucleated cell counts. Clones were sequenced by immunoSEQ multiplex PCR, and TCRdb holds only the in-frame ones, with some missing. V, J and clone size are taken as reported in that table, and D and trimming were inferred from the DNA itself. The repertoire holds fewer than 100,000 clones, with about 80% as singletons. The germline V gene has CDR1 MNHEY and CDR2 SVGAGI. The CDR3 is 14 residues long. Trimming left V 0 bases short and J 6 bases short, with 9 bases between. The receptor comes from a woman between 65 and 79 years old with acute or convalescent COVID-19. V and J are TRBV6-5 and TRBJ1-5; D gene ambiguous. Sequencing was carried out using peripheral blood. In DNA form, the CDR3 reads TGTGCCAGCAGTTACTCGAGGGTGGGTCAGCCCCAGCATTTT. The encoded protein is CASSYSRVGQPQHF.